The 23 T cell receptor beta chains presented below share a single source sample, sequenced in a study of cytomegalovirus exposure and HLA in healthy donors. PCR amplification relied on 60 Vbeta primers (plus 13 Jbeta primers). Profiled with immunoSEQ multiplex PCR; TCRdb holds only in-frame clones, not every one. The sample consists of roughly 150,000 clones, approximately 71% of them appearing once. The source material was PBMCs. These receptors were collected from a man between 25 and 39 years old in good health and CMV-seronegative.

This chain uses TRBV2 with TRBJ2-5, with D possibly matching TRBD2 (5 bases). Trimming left V 3 bases short and J 4 bases short, with 15 bases between. Looked up from germline, CDR1 is SNHLY and CDR2 is FYNNEI. This CDR3 has 15 residues. CDR3: CASSEASGFGETQYF. CDR3 bases: TGTGCCAGCAGTGAGGCTTCGGGGTTCGGAGAGACCCAGTACTTC.

V is TRBV18 and J is TRBJ2-7; D possibly corresponds to TRBD1 (7 bases). Trimming cost V 5 bases and J 0 bases, with 14 bases left between them. Germline assignment: CDR1 KGHSH and CDR2 LQKENI. The CDR3 has 15 residues. CDR3 DNA: TGTGCCAGCTCAGGAGGGGGACAGAACTCCTACGAGCAGTACTTC. It is translated as CASSGGGQNSYEQYF.

The chain is built from TRBV27 and TRBJ2-7; possible D gene TRBD1, 7 bases. CDR3 size: 12 residues. V was trimmed by 6 bases and J by 6 bases, leaving 12 bases between them. Germline-derived CDR1 and CDR2 are MNHEY and SMNVEV (reference sequence). CDR3 residues: CASSPGGGEQYF. Here the CDR3 DNA reads TGTGCCAGCAGCCCAGGGGGAGGCGAGCAGTACTTC.

J is TRBJ1-4 and V is TRBV15; D gene unclear. Germline-derived CDR1 and CDR2 are LNHNV and YYDKDF (reference sequence). V was trimmed by 0 bases and J by 0 bases, leaving 5 bases between them. The CDR3 spans 15 residues. The CDR3 nucleotides read TGTGCCACCAGCAGAGAGGCAACAACTAATGAAAAACTGTTTTTT. It codes for CATSREATTNEKLFF.

The rearrangement joins TRBV11-2 to TRBJ2-1, with TRBD2 matching over 10 bases. The CDR3 runs to 18 residues. V lost 5 bases to trimming and J lost 0 bases; unmatched junction nucleotides: 10. CDR1 is SGHAT, CDR2 FQNNGV, per germline. CDR3 region: CASSTRGEREGSYNEQFF. The CDR3 DNA follows: TGTGCCAGCAGCACCCGCGGTGAGCGGGAGGGCTCCTACAATGAGCAGTTCTTC.

V is TRBV29-1 and J is TRBJ1-1, with TRBD1 matching 10 bases. The CDR3 has 10 amino acids. Unmatched junction bases numbered 3, after V lost 6 bases and J lost 11 bases. Germline V lookup: CDR1 SQVTM, CDR2 ANQGSEA. The CDR3 sequence: CSVGQGKAFF. The CDR3 region has the DNA TGCAGCGTGGGACAGGGGAAGGCTTTCTTT.

The CDR3 bases are TGTGCCAGCAGTTCCCTACAGGGAAAAAACATTCAGTACTTC. Translation gives CASSSLQGKNIQYF. This chain connects TRBV27 to TRBJ2-4, with a possible D match to TRBD1 (6 bases). CDR3 length: 14 amino acids. Trimming left V 4 bases short and J 4 bases short, with 11 bases between. Looked up from germline, CDR1 is MNHEY and CDR2 is SMNVEV (reference sequence).

CDR3 bases: TGTGCCAGCAGCTTGTATGCGGTCACAGATACGCAGTATTTT. Protein: CASSLYAVTDTQYF. The chain recombines TRBV7-2 with TRBJ2-3; no clear D. CDR3 length equals 14 residues. V lost 3 bases and J 2 bases, leaving 9 bases between the germline ends. The germline CDR1 and CDR2 sequences are SGHTA and FQGNSA.

The J gene is TRBJ2-7, the V gene TRBV18; 7 bases are a match to TRBD1. Germline loops: CDR1 KGHSH, CDR2 LQKENI. The CDR3 runs to 14 residues. Losses at the gene ends were 6 bases for V and 2 bases for J; bases not matched to a gene: 7. The CDR3 sequence is CASSQNRGTYEQYF. The CDR3, as DNA: TGTGCCAGCTCCCAGAACAGGGGAACCTACGAGCAGTACTTC.

This clone has just one count. The chain links TRBV18 to TRBJ2-1, with D hard to call. CDR1 is KGHSH and CDR2 is LQKENI in the germline V gene. The length of the CDR3 is 14 residues. V shed 3 bases and J shed 5 bases, with 11 bases lying between them. This chain's CDR3 is CASSPPVGDNEQFF. The CDR3 nucleotides are TGTGCCAGCTCACCTCCGGTTGGTGACAATGAGCAGTTCTTC. The full variable domain, completed using reference TRBV18 and TRBJ2-1, is NAGVMQNPRHLVRRRGQEARLRCSPMKGHSHVYWYRQLPEEGLKFMVYLQKENIIDESGMPKERFSAEFPKEGPSILRIQQVVRGDSAAYFCASSPPVGDNEQFFGPGTRLTVL.

The CDR3 protein is CASSSRTGGSTDTQYF. As DNA, the CDR3 is TGTGCCAGCAGCTCTAGGACAGGGGGTAGCACAGATACGCAGTATTTT. The chain recombines TRBV7-9 with TRBJ2-3; 10 bases are shared with TRBD1. The junction had 4 bases not matched to a gene; V was cut back by 4 bases and J by 0 bases. The CDR3 sequence is 16 residues long. Germline values: CDR1 SEHNR, CDR2 FQNEAQ (reference sequence). The complete variable domain, with remaining parts taken from reference TRBV7-9 and TRBJ2-3, reads DTGVSQNPRHKITKRGQNVTFRCDPISEHNRLYWYRQTLGQGPEFLTYFQNEAQLEKSRLLSDRFSAERPKGSFSTLEIQRTEQGDSAMYLCASSSRTGGSTDTQYFGPGTRLTVL.

The rearrangement joins TRBV5-6 to TRBJ2-1, with D perhaps TRBD2 (5 bases). Trimming pared 4 bases from V and 0 bases from J, leaving 14 bases between. Germline V gene sequence: CDR1 SGHDT, CDR2 YYEEEE. CDR3 length: 16 amino acids. In DNA form, the CDR3 reads TGTGCCAGCAGCCCAGCCGCGGGCAACTCCTACAATGAGCAGTTCTTC. Translated, it gives CASSPAAGNSYNEQFF.

The table lists this clone with a count of one. CDR3 region: CASSFGGNTQYF. CDR3 nucleotides: TGTGCCAGCAGCTTCGGCGGGAATACGCAGTATTTT. The gene calls are TRBV5-6 and TRBJ2-3; D might be TRBD2 (6 bases). The V gene lost 2 bases and the J gene lost 7 bases, with 8 bases spanning the gap. The CDR3 consists of 12 residues. CDR1 is SGHDT and CDR2 is YYEEEE in the germline V gene.

This chain joins TRBV2 and TRBJ2-5, with TRBD1 identical over 8 bases. This CDR3 comprises 13 residues. V was clipped by 6 bases and J by 1 base; unmatched bases: 1. Looked up from germline, CDR1 is SNHLY and CDR2 is FYNNEI. This CDR3 is CASRDRAQETQYF. The CDR3 nucleotides read TGTGCCAGCAGGGACAGGGCCCAAGAGACCCAGTACTTC.

This clone was counted between two and nine times. CDR3 bases: TGTGCCAGCAGTGAACGGCCGGGCGAGCAGTACTTC. The encoded protein is CASSERPGEQYF. The rearrangement joins TRBV2 to TRBJ2-7, with D hard to call. V lost 2 bases, J lost 6 bases, and 8 bases lay in between. CDR1 and CDR2 (germline): SNHLY, FYNNEI. CDR3 length: 12 amino acids. Full variable domain (remainder filled in from reference TRBV2 and TRBJ2-7): EPEVTQTPSHQVTQMGQEVILRCVPISNHLYFYWYRQILGQKVEFLVSFYNNEISEKSEIFDDQFSVERPDGSNFTLKIRSTKLEDSAMYFCASSERPGEQYFGPGTRLTVT.

The chain is built from TRBV9 and TRBJ2-7; the match to TRBD2 covers 8 bases. This CDR3 comprises 15 residues. Trimming cost V 4 bases and J 1 base; bases outside gene matches: 7. Germline V CDR1 and CDR2: SGDLS, YYNGEE. This CDR3 is CASSPGAGGSYEQYF. DNA for the CDR3: TGTGCCAGCAGCCCTGGGGCGGGAGGATCCTACGAGCAGTACTTC.

This clone was observed once. The chain uses TRBV19 and TRBJ2-7; D remains ambiguous. Germline assignment: CDR1 LNHDA and CDR2 SQIVND (reference sequence). The CDR3 extends over 13 amino acids. The ends were cut back, 5 bases at V and 2 bases at J, with 10 bases in the middle. As DNA, the CDR3 is TGTGCCAGTAGTCCGCCAGATACCTACGAGCAGTACTTC. Translated: CASSPPDTYEQYF.

The CDR3 DNA sequence: TGTGCCAGCAGCTTGCCCAGAAGAGAGCAGTTCTTC. Protein product: CASSLPRREQFF. The chain recombines TRBV5-8 with TRBJ2-1; D is unresolved. There are 12 residues in the CDR3. Germline CDR1 is SGHTS and CDR2 is YDEGEE. V was clipped by 1 base and J by 10 bases, with 9 bases between them.

This chain links TRBV6-6 with TRBJ1-1; maybe TRBD1 (5 bases). Trimming cost V 8 bases and J 10 bases, with 26 bases left between them. The CDR3 contains 15 residues. Per germline, CDR1 MNHNY and CDR2 SVGAGI (reference sequence). CDR3 loop: CASRPQPQGNLGAFF. The CDR3 region has the DNA TGTGCCAGCCGCCCCCAACCCCAGGGAAATCTTGGAGCTTTCTTT.

This chain uses TRBV11-2 with TRBJ2-1; D is possibly TRBD1 (7 bases). Trimming shortened V by 3 bases and J by 7 bases, and 16 bases separated the two germline ends. The CDR3 is made up of 15 amino acids. The germline CDR1 and CDR2 sequences are SGHAT and FQNNGV. The CDR3: CASSLLAGQLNEQFF. CDR3 nucleotides: TGTGCCAGCAGCTTGCTTGCGGGACAGTTAAATGAGCAGTTCTTC.

This clone showed up just a few times. This chain uses TRBV7-3 with TRBJ2-2; 9 bases map to TRBD2. Unmatched junction bases numbered 8, after V lost 5 bases and J lost 7 bases. Germline assignment: CDR1 SGHTA and CDR2 FQGTGA. The CDR3 runs to 15 residues. This CDR3 is CASSTREGRYGELFF. The CDR3 DNA is TGTGCCAGCAGCACGCGGGAGGGCCGGTACGGGGAGCTGTTTTTT.

This clone was picked up a small number of times. The gene calls are TRBV6-6 and TRBJ1-1; possibly TRBD1 for D (5 bases). This CDR3 region has 15 residues. V lost 5 bases to trimming and J lost 0 bases, with 13 bases between them. Per the germline V gene, CDR1 is MNHNY and CDR2 is SVGAGI (reference sequence). The CDR3: CASSAQQVMNTEAFF. CDR3 DNA sequence: TGTGCCAGCAGTGCGCAACAGGTAATGAACACTGAAGCTTTCTTT.

The chain combines TRBV7-9 with TRBJ2-3; tentative D call: TRBD2 (6 bases). CDR1 is SEHNR and CDR2 is FQNEAQ in the germline V gene (reference sequence). CDR3 length: 15 amino acids. V lost 3 bases and J lost 6, with 16 bases in between. As DNA, the CDR3 is TGTGCCAGCAGCTTTAGACCCGGGAGTCAGGATACGCAGTATTTT. Protein product: CASSFRPGSQDTQYF. The entire variable domain, with the rest obtained from reference TRBV7-9 and TRBJ2-3, is as follows: DTGVSQNPRHKITKRGQNVTFRCDPISEHNRLYWYRQTLGQGPEFLTYFQNEAQLEKSRLLSDRFSAERPKGSFSTLEIQRTEQGDSAMYLCASSFRPGSQDTQYFGPGTRLTVL.